This T cell receptor (beta chain) was documented in a study of lymphopenia after photon versus proton radiotherapy. Study conclusions and caveats: Survival link was tested only in deceased patients; proton benefit remains a possibility. In patients who died, overall survival fell as post-nadir TCR diversity dropped more. Oligoclonal CD8+ Temra expansion after nadir drove photon patients' diversity drop.

TCRdb keeps only in-frame clones here, not all; method: immunoSEQ multiplex PCR. Of about 19,000 clones listed, about 93% are singletons. About this clone itself: Its specificity is unknown.

Germline assignment: CDR1 MNHNY and CDR2 SVGAGI (reference sequence). V lost 0 bases, J lost 0 bases, and 5 bases lay in between. CDR3 length equals 15 residues. The V and J genes are TRBV6-6 and TRBJ1-4, with unresolved D. The specimen comprised peripheral blood, sampled from a patient treated with photon-based radiotherapy. This TCR came from a man in his sixties with pancreatic cancer. CDR3 amino acids: CASSYSAPTNEKLFF. The DNA of the CDR3 is TGTGCCAGCAGTTACTCAGCACCAACTAATGAAAAACTGTTTTTT.